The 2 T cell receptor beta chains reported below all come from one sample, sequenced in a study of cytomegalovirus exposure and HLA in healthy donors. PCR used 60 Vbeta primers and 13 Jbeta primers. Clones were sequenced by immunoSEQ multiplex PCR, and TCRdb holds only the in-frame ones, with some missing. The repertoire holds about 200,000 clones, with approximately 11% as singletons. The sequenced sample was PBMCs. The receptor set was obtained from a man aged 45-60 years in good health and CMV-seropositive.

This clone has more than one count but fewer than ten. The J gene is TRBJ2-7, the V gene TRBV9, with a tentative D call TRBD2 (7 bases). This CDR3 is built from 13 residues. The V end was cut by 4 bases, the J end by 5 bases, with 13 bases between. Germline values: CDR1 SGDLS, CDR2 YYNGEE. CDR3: CASSLGGGDEQYF. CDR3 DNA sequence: TGTGCCAGCAGCCTAGGAGGGGGGGACGAGCAGTACTTC.

DNA of the CDR3: TGTGCCTGGAGTGTACTTCAGGGAAGTACGGGCTACACCTTC. Its translation is CAWSVLQGSTGYTF. The chain couples TRBV30 to TRBJ1-2; TRBD1 is a possible D gene (5 bases). The V end was cut by 0 bases, the J end by 8 bases, with 16 bases between. This CDR3 is built from 14 residues. Germline loops: CDR1 GTSNPN, CDR2 SVGIG (reference sequence).